These T cell receptor beta chains were read from a single sample in a study of T cell responses to AZD1222 COVID-19 vaccine. Libraries were prepared by immunoSEQ multiplex PCR; TCRdb keeps only in-frame clonotypes and omits some of them. The sample has some 62,000 clones; roughly 80% are singletons. Sequenced here: peripheral blood, sampled on day 0 of AZD1222 vaccination. These receptors all stem from an adult in good health. Each CDR3 is given with its conserved first and last residue. A D gene is named only where the DNA matches it firmly. Size is stated for part of the rows, as once, few or many counts, or as a class when the clone is expanded.

V gene: TRBV19; D gene: -; clone size: -; J gene: TRBJ1-5; CDR3 DNA: TGTGCCAGTAGTACGGGGTTTGGGGATCAGCCCCAGCATTTT; CDR3 protein: CASSTGFGDQPQHF
V gene: TRBV28; D gene: -; clone size: -; J gene: TRBJ1-4; CDR3 DNA: TGTGCCAGCAGTTCCACAGGTGCAACTAATGAAAAACTGTTTTTT; CDR3 protein: CASSSTGATNEKLFF
V gene: TRBV19; D gene: -; clone size: -; J gene: TRBJ1-2; CDR3 DNA: TGTGCCAGTAGTACCCACCCCCCTGGAGGCTACACCTTC; CDR3 protein: CASSTHPPGGYTF
V gene: TRBV7-3; D gene: TRBD2; clone size: -; J gene: TRBJ2-2; CDR3 DNA: TGTGCCAGCAGCCCGACTAGCGGGGGTTGGACCGGGGAGCTGTTTTTT; CDR3 protein: CASSPTSGGWTGELFF
V gene: TRBV3-1/TRBV3-2; D gene: -; clone size: -; J gene: TRBJ2-3; CDR3 DNA: TGTGCCAGCAGCCAGAGAGGAGGCGGCGGCACAGATACGCAGTATTTT; CDR3 protein: CASSQRGGGGTDTQYF
V gene: TRBV5-1; D gene: TRBD2; clone size: -; J gene: TRBJ2-7; CDR3 DNA: TGCGCCAGCGAGGAGTACACTAGCGGGGGGGAATACTACGAGCAGTACTTC; CDR3 protein: CASEEYTSGGEYYEQYF
V gene: TRBV11-2; D gene: TRBD1; clone size: -; J gene: TRBJ1-1; CDR3 DNA: TGTGCCAGCAGCTTAGAGAACAGGGGAGCGAAAGCTTTCTTT; CDR3 protein: CASSLENRGAKAFF
V gene: TRBV12-3/TRBV12-4; D gene: TRBD1; clone size: -; J gene: TRBJ1-5; CDR3 DNA: TGTGCCAGCGGACTAGGGGGCGACCAGCCCCAGCATTTT; CDR3 protein: CASGLGGDQPQHF
V gene: TRBV4-3; D gene: TRBD1; clone size: -; J gene: TRBJ1-1; CDR3 DNA: TGCGCCAGCAGCCCGACAGGGGCCACCCTTAGGAACACTGAAGCTTTCTTT; CDR3 protein: CASSPTGATLRNTEAFF
V gene: TRBV4-3; D gene: -; clone size: once; J gene: TRBJ1-3; CDR3 DNA: TGCGCCAGCAGCCAAGATTACAGCTCTGGAAACACCATATATTTT; CDR3 protein: CASSQDYSSGNTIYF
V gene: TRBV7-3; D gene: -; clone size: -; J gene: TRBJ1-6; CDR3 DNA: TGTGCCAGCAGCTTACAAGGCACAGACTCACCCCTCCACTTT; CDR3 protein: CASSLQGTDSPLHF
V gene: TRBV5-1; D gene: -; clone size: -; J gene: TRBJ2-7; CDR3 DNA: TGCGCCAGCAGCTTGGTTCCCTACGAGCAGTACTTC; CDR3 protein: CASSLVPYEQYF
V gene: TRBV7-2; D gene: TRBD2; clone size: -; J gene: TRBJ2-1; CDR3 DNA: TGTGCCAGCAGCCTCCAAGCGGGAGGTGAGCAGTTCTTC; CDR3 protein: CASSLQAGGEQFF
V gene: TRBV19; D gene: -; clone size: -; J gene: TRBJ1-5; CDR3 DNA: TGTGCCAGTAGTTTGGGATGGAATCAGCCCCAGCATTTT; CDR3 protein: CASSLGWNQPQHF
V gene: TRBV5-4; D gene: -; clone size: medium-sized; J gene: TRBJ2-4; CDR3 DNA: TGTGCCAGCAGCCGCCTGGAACAAGTGGACATTCAGTACTTC; CDR3 protein: CASSRLEQVDIQYF
V gene: TRBV7-2; D gene: TRBD1; clone size: -; J gene: TRBJ1-2; CDR3 DNA: TGTGCCAGCAGCTTAGGGGCAGGGGGCTATGGCTACACCTTC; CDR3 protein: CASSLGAGGYGYTF
V gene: TRBV11-1; D gene: -; clone size: -; J gene: TRBJ1-2; CDR3 DNA: TGTGCCAGCAGCTTCCGACAGGCGGGCGCTCGTGGCTACACCTTC; CDR3 protein: CASSFRQAGARGYTF
V gene: TRBV3-1/TRBV3-2; D gene: TRBD2; clone size: -; J gene: TRBJ2-5; CDR3 DNA: TGTGCCAGCAGCAATTCCGGGGGGGGAGAGACCCAGTACTTC; CDR3 protein: CASSNSGGGETQYF
V gene: TRBV19; D gene: -; clone size: -; J gene: TRBJ2-7; CDR3 DNA: TGTGCCAGTAGTATCGGCCAACGTGGGGAGCAGTACTTC; CDR3 protein: CASSIGQRGEQYF
V gene: TRBV12-5; D gene: TRBD1; clone size: -; J gene: TRBJ1-4; CDR3 DNA: TGTGCTAGTCGCTCAGGGGGTACGCGAACTAATGAAAAACTGTTTTTT; CDR3 protein: CASRSGGTRTNEKLFF
V gene: TRBV5-1; D gene: -; clone size: -; J gene: TRBJ1-2; CDR3 DNA: TGCGCCAGCAGCTTTCAGGGGAACTATGGCTACACCTTC; CDR3 protein: CASSFQGNYGYTF
V gene: TRBV27; D gene: TRBD2; clone size: -; J gene: TRBJ2-7; CDR3 DNA: TGTGCCAGCAGCCGTAGCGGGGCCAGATACGAGCAGTACTTC; CDR3 protein: CASSRSGARYEQYF
V gene: TRBV29-1; D gene: -; clone size: -; J gene: TRBJ1-3; CDR3 DNA: TGCAGATGGGAACGGAAACCCTCTGGAAACACCATATATTTT; CDR3 protein: CRWERKPSGNTIYF
V gene: TRBV7-8; D gene: -; clone size: -; J gene: TRBJ2-5; CDR3 DNA: TGTGCCAGCAGCTCCCCCCCCGGCCAGGGGCCGGGAGAGACCCAGTACTTC; CDR3 protein: CASSSPPGQGPGETQYF
V gene: TRBV28; D gene: -; clone size: -; J gene: TRBJ2-5; CDR3 DNA: TGTGCCAGCAGCCGTGGGACTGCCTGGGAGACCCAGTACTTC; CDR3 protein: CASSRGTAWETQYF
V gene: TRBV4-2; D gene: -; clone size: -; J gene: TRBJ2-7; CDR3 DNA: TGTGCCAGCAGCCAATTCGCGGGGGCGTACGAGCAGTACTTC; CDR3 protein: CASSQFAGAYEQYF
V gene: TRBV11-2; D gene: TRBD1; clone size: -; J gene: TRBJ2-7; CDR3 DNA: TGTGCCAGCAGCGTCTCCGGGACAGGCACCTACGAGCAGTACTTC; CDR3 protein: CASSVSGTGTYEQYF
V gene: TRBV24-1; D gene: -; clone size: -; J gene: TRBJ2-5; CDR3 DNA: TGTGCCACCAGTGATCCGGACAGCCAAGAGACCCAGTACTTC; CDR3 protein: CATSDPDSQETQYF
V gene: TRBV18; D gene: -; clone size: -; J gene: TRBJ2-7; CDR3 DNA: TGTGCCAGCTCACCACAGGGAAACTACGAGCAGTACTTC; CDR3 protein: CASSPQGNYEQYF
V gene: TRBV9; D gene: TRBD1; clone size: -; J gene: TRBJ2-7; CDR3 DNA: TGTGCCAGCAGCGCGGGACAGGGAGTTCGATACGAGCAGTACTTC; CDR3 protein: CASSAGQGVRYEQYF
V gene: TRBV15; D gene: -; clone size: -; J gene: TRBJ2-5; CDR3 DNA: TGTGCCACCAGCAGAGGACAGGAAGAGACCCAGTACTTC; CDR3 protein: CATSRGQEETQYF
V gene: TRBV7-2; D gene: -; clone size: once; J gene: TRBJ1-3; CDR3 DNA: TGTGCCAGCAGCTTTGGGCCCAGCGGGACACCTGGAAACACCATATATTTT; CDR3 protein: CASSFGPSGTPGNTIYF
V gene: TRBV14; D gene: -; clone size: -; J gene: TRBJ2-7; CDR3 DNA: TGTGCCAGCAGCCAAGTAACACTCTACGAGCAGTACTTC; CDR3 protein: CASSQVTLYEQYF
V gene: TRBV6-2/TRBV6-3; D gene: -; clone size: once; J gene: TRBJ2-7; CDR3 DNA: TGTGCCAGCAGCAACTCCATATACTGGCCGGGGACCTCCTACGAGCAGTACTTC; CDR3 protein: CASSNSIYWPGTSYEQYF
V gene: TRBV7-2; D gene: -; clone size: -; J gene: TRBJ2-1; CDR3 DNA: TGTGCCAGCAGCTCCGCGGGCCTAGGAGTGGATGAGCAGTTCTTC; CDR3 protein: CASSSAGLGVDEQFF
V gene: TRBV7-9; D gene: -; clone size: -; J gene: TRBJ1-2; CDR3 DNA: TGTGCCAGCAGCTTGTGGGTTTCCTATGGCTACACCTTC; CDR3 protein: CASSLWVSYGYTF